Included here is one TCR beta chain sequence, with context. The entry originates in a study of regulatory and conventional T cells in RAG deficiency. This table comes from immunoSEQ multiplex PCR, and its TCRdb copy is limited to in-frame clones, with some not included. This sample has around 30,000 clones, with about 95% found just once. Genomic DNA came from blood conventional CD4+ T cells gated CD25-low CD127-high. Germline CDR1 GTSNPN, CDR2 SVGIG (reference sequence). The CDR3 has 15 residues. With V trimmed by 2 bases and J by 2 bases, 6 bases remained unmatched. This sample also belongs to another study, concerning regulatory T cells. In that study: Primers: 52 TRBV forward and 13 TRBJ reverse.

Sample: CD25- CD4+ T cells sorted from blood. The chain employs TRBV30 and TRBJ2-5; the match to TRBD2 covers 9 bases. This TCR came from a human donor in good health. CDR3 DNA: TGTGCCTGGAGTTCCGGTCTAGCGGGGCAAGAGACCCAGTACTTC. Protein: CAWSSGLAGQETQYF. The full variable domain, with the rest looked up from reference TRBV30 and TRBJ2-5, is SQTIHQWPATLVQPVGSPLSLECTVEGTSNPNLYWYRQAAGRGLQLLFYSVGIGQISSEVPQNLSASRPQDRQFILSSKKLLLSDSGFYLCAWSSGLAGQETQYFGPGTRLLVL.